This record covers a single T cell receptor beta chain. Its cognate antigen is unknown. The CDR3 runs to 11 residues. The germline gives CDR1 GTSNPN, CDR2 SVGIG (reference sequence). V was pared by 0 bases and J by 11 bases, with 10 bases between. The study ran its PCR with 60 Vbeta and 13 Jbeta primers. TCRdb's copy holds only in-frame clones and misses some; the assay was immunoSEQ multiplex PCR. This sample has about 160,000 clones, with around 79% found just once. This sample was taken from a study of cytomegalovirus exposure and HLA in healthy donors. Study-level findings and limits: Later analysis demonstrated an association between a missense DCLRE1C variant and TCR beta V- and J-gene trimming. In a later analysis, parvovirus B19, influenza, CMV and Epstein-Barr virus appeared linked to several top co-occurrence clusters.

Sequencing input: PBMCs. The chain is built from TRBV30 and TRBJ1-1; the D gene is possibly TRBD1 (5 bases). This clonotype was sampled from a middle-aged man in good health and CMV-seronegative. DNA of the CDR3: TGTGCCTGGAGTGTACCTGGGGCGGCTTTCTTT. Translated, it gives CAWSVPGAAFF.